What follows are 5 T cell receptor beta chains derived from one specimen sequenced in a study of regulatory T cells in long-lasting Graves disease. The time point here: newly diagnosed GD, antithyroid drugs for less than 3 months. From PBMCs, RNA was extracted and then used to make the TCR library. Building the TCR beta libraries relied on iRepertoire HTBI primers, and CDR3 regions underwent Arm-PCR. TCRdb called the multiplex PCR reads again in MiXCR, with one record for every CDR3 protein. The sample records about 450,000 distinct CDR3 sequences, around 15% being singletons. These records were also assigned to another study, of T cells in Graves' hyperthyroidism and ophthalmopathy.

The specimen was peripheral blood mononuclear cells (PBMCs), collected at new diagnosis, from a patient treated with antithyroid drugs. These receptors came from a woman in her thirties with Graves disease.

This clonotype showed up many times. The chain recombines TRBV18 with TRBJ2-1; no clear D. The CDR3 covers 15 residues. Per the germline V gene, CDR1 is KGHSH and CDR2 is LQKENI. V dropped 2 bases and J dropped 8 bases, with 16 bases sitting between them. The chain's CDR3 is CASSPSPRSVDEQFF. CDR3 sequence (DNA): TGTGCCAGCTCACCATCCCCCCGAAGTGTCGATGAGCAGTTCTTC.

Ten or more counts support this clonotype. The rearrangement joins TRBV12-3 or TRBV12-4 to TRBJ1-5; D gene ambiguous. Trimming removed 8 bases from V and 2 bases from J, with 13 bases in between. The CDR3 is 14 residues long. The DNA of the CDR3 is TGTGCCAGCGGCAAAGGGCCGGGCAATCAGCCCCAGCATTTT. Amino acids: CASGKGPGNQPQHF.

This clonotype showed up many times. The DNA of the CDR3 is TGTGCCAGCAGGCCGGGACTAGCGGGAGGAAAAGAGACCCAGTACTTC. Encoded protein: CASRPGLAGGKETQYF. The chain couples TRBV6-1 to TRBJ2-5, with 15 bases that match TRBD2. The CDR3 loop spans 16 amino acids. V shed 6 bases and J 3 bases; nucleotides not matched to a gene: 5. Germline values: CDR1 MNHNS, CDR2 SASEGT.

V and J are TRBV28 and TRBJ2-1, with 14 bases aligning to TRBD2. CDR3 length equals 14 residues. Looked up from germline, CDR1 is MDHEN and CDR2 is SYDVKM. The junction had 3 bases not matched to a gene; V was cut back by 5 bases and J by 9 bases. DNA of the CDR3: TGTGCCAGCAGTAGGGGACTAGCGGGAGTTGAGCAGTTCTTC. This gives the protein CASSRGLAGVEQFF.

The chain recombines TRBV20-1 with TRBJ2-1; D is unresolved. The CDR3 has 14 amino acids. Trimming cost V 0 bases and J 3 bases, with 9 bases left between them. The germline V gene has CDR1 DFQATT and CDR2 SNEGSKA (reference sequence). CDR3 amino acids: CSARDGDGYNEQFF. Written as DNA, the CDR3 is TGCAGTGCTAGAGATGGAGACGGCTACAATGAGCAGTTCTTC.